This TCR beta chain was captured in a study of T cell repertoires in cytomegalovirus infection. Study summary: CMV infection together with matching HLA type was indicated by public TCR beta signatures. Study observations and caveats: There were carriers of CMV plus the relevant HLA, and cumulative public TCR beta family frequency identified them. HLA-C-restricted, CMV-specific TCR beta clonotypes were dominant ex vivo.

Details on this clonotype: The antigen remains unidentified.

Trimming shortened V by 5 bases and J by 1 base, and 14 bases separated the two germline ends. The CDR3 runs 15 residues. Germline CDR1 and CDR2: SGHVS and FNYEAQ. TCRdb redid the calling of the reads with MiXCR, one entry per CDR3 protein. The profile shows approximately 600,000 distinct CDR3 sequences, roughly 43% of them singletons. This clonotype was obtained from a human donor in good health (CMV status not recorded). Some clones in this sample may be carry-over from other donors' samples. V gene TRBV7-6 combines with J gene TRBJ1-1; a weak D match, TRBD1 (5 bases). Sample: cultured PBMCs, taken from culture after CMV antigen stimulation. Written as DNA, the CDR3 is TGTGCCAGCAGCGCACCCCGCGGACAGAACACTGAAGCTTTCTTT. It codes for CASSAPRGQNTEAFF.